The 32 T cell receptor beta chains presented below share a single source sample, sequenced in a study of blood T cell repertoires in COVID-19. The table came from immunoSEQ multiplex PCR; TCRdb's copy has only in-frame clones and leaves some out. This table holds approximately 450,000 clones, 70% to 90% found once. The sequenced sample consisted of PBMCs or T cells enriched from blood (not recorded which). These receptors were obtained from a woman under 30 with acute COVID-19.

This rearrangement joins TRBV4-3 to TRBJ2-1; 7 bases are shared with TRBD2. Trimming at V came to 1 base and at J to 6 bases, leaving 9 bases not matched to a gene. The CDR3 loop spans 16 amino acids. Germline values: CDR1 LGHNA, CDR2 YSLEER. The CDR3 reads CASSQVWGRALNEQFF. Here the CDR3 DNA reads TGCGCCAGCAGCCAAGTTTGGGGGAGGGCCCTCAATGAGCAGTTCTTC.

This clone occurred once. V is TRBV7-3 and J is TRBJ2-3; 7 nucleotides agree with TRBD1. V trimming: 6 bases; J trimming: 4 bases; junction bases outside the gene matches: 10. CDR1 and CDR2 from the germline V gene are SGHTA and FQGTGA. The CDR3 has 15 amino acids. The chain's CDR3 is CASSKGGARADTQYF. For the CDR3, the DNA is TGTGCCAGCAGTAAAGGGGGCGCAAGGGCAGATACGCAGTATTTT.

V is TRBV11-1 and J is TRBJ1-5; the D is unclear. The CDR3 is made up of 14 amino acids. Germline CDR1 reads SGHAT; CDR2 reads FQDESV (reference sequence). Trimming shortened V by 1 base and J by 0 bases, and 4 bases separated the two germline ends. The CDR3 is CASSLDNSNQPQHF. The CDR3 DNA follows: TGTGCCAGCAGCTTAGACAATAGCAATCAGCCCCAGCATTTT. The complete variable domain, with remaining parts taken from reference TRBV11-1 and TRBJ1-5, reads EAEVAQSPRYKITEKSQAVAFWCDPISGHATLYWYRQILGQGPELLVQFQDESVVDDSQLPKDRFSAERLKGVDSTLKIQPAELGDSAMYLCASSLDNSNQPQHFGDGTRLSIL.

This chain uses TRBV19 with TRBJ2-1, with TRBD2 identical over 13 bases. The V gene's germline CDR1 is LNHDA and CDR2 SQIVND (reference sequence). The trim removed 0 bases at V and 0 bases at J, leaving 8 bases unmatched. CDR3 length: 20 residues. The CDR3 DNA follows: TGTGCCAGTAGTATAGACGGACTAGCGGGAGCCTCAAGCTCCTACAATGAGCAGTTCTTC. Translation gives CASSIDGLAGASSSYNEQFF.

The J gene is TRBJ1-2, the V gene TRBV27; a possible D gene is TRBD1 (5 bases). The CDR3 has 16 amino acids. Trimming left V 5 bases short and J 3 bases short, with 19 bases between. Germline V gene data show CDR1 as MNHEY and CDR2 as SMNVEV (reference sequence). The CDR3: CASSPSGGGWYYGYTF. DNA for the CDR3: TGTGCCAGCAGTCCCAGCGGGGGGGGTTGGTACTATGGCTACACCTTC.

This clone occurred once. This chain joins TRBV12-2 and TRBJ1-2; the table's D call, TRBD1, has no DNA check behind it. TRBV12-2 is a recognized pseudogene. CDR3 size: 18 residues. As DNA, the CDR3 is TGTGCAAGTCGCACGTTTAGAAATCGGCAGGGGCCAACTTATGGCTACACCTTC. This sequence encodes CASRTFRNRQGPTYGYTF.

CDR3 region: CASSPFASGTGTQYF. CDR3 bases: TGTGCCAGCAGTCCCTTTGCGAGCGGGACGGGTACGCAGTATTTT. V gene TRBV27 combines with J gene TRBJ2-3, with 7 bases matching TRBD2. The CDR3 is 15 residues long. Germline V gene sequence: CDR1 MNHEY, CDR2 SMNVEV (reference sequence). Losses at the gene ends were 5 bases for V and 8 bases for J; bases not matched to a gene: 13.

The chain uses TRBV10-3 and TRBJ1-5, with D tentatively TRBD1 (5 bases). Deletions cut 11 bases from V and 5 bases from J, with 16 bases between. CDR1 and CDR2 from the germline V gene are ENHRY and SYGVKD. This CDR3 is 13 amino acids long. In DNA, the CDR3 is TGTGCCGCCTGGCCGGGGGATCATCAGCCCCAGCATTTT. Its translation: CAAWPGDHQPQHF.

The chain joins TRBV3-1 (or the pseudogene TRBV3-2) to TRBJ2-5; 8 bases are shared with TRBD2. The J segment lost 4 bases and the V segment lost 3 bases, leaving 4 bases of the junction unmatched. The CDR3 is 14 amino acids. Per germline, CDR1 LGHDT and CDR2 YNNKEL (reference sequence). CDR3 in amino acids: CASSQVAGRETQYF. CDR3 DNA: TGTGCCAGCAGCCAGGTAGCGGGGAGAGAGACCCAGTACTTC.

This chain uses TRBV14 with TRBJ2-5; D gene ambiguous. With 5 bases removed from V and 2 bases from J, the gap between germline ends came to 9 bases. Germline V gene data show CDR1 as SGHDN and CDR2 as FVKESK. The CDR3 is 13 amino acids. Written as DNA, the CDR3 is TGTGCCAGCAGCGGCTGGGCACAAGAGACCCAGTACTTC. Amino acids: CASSGWAQETQYF.

The chain employs TRBV4-1 and TRBJ2-7; a possible D gene is TRBD2 (5 bases). Trimming left V 0 bases short and J 1 base short, with 10 bases between. Germline lookup yields CDR1 MGHRA and CDR2 YSYEKL. This CDR3 has 15 residues. As DNA, the CDR3 is TGCGCCAGCAGCCAAGATCGAGGGAAATCCTACGAGCAGTACTTC. This gives the protein CASSQDRGKSYEQYF.

This chain connects TRBV7-9 to TRBJ2-1; 12 bases agree with TRBD2. The CDR3 consists of 16 residues. V dropped 4 bases and J dropped 7; count of bases not matched to a gene: 8. Germline-derived CDR1 and CDR2 are SEHNR and FQNEAQ (reference sequence). For the CDR3, the DNA is TGTGCCAGCAGCTCCCAGACTAGCGGGAGTCCGAATGAGCAGTTCTTC. It yields the protein CASSSQTSGSPNEQFF.

J is TRBJ1-3 and V is TRBV6-6, with 7 positions matching TRBD1. This CDR3 has 17 amino acids. J was trimmed by 0 bases and V by 5 bases; bases with no gene match: 10. Germline CDR1 is MNHNY and CDR2 is SVGAGI (reference sequence). CDR3 nucleotide sequence: TGTGCCAGCAGTCCTCAGGGGACAGCAGACTCTGGAAACACCATATATTTT. Translated, it gives CASSPQGTADSGNTIYF.

This clone turned up a few times. This sequence joins TRBV12-5 and TRBJ1-2; 7 nucleotides align to TRBD1. There are 15 residues in the CDR3. The trim removed 5 bases at V and 1 base at J, leaving 7 bases unmatched. Per the germline V gene, CDR1 is LGHNT and CDR2 is FRNRAP. The CDR3 is CASGPRTGDNYGYTF. The CDR3 DNA follows: TGTGCTAGTGGTCCGAGGACAGGCGATAACTATGGCTACACCTTC.

The V call is TRBV10-3, the J call TRBJ2-7; 7 bases are shared with TRBD1. Germline CDR1 is ENHRY and CDR2 is SYGVKD. The CDR3 covers 14 residues. V shed 9 bases, J shed 0 bases, and the junction held 8 bases outside the gene matches. The chain's CDR3 is CAIQEGQYSYEQYF. DNA of the CDR3: TGTGCCATTCAAGAGGGACAGTACTCCTACGAGCAGTACTTC.

The genes are TRBV19 and TRBJ1-1, with D perhaps TRBD1 (6 bases). This CDR3 has 13 residues. CDR1 LNHDA and CDR2 SQIVND come from the germline V gene (reference sequence). Deletions cut 5 bases from V and 3 bases from J, with 10 bases between. The CDR3 DNA sequence: TGTGCCAGTAGTGCGGGGGCAGACACTGAAGCTTTCTTT. Translated: CASSAGADTEAFF.

As DNA, the CDR3 is TGTGCCAGTAGTAATCCCACGGGAGGGGACAGGGGGAATGAGCAGTTCTTC. This gives the protein CASSNPTGGDRGNEQFF. The V gene is TRBV19, the J gene TRBJ2-1; 11 bases align to TRBD1. Trimming removed 4 bases from V and 7 bases from J; junction bases left unmatched: 12. Germline CDR1 reads LNHDA; CDR2 reads SQIVND (reference sequence). This CDR3 comprises 17 residues.

The chain has TRBV10-1 and TRBJ1-1; weak D call: TRBD1 (6 bases). Germline V gives CDR1 WNHNN, CDR2 SYGVQD (reference sequence). Trimming removed 2 bases at V and 8 bases at J, with 12 bases between. This CDR3 spans 13 amino acids. The CDR3 DNA reads as TGCGCCAGCAGTGAGCAAGGGGGTTCCGAAGCTTTCTTT. The encoded protein is CASSEQGGSEAFF.

This chain uses TRBV18 with TRBJ1-6; 8 bases line up with TRBD1. With 7 bases clipped from V and 10 bases from J, the junction kept 6 bases outside the gene matches. There are 13 residues in the CDR3. Germline V gives CDR1 KGHSH, CDR2 LQKENI. CDR3 DNA sequence: TGTGCCAGCTGGACAGGGACGGAGTCACCCCTCCACTTT. Translating it yields CASWTGTESPLHF.

The V and J genes are TRBV9 and TRBJ1-5, with D possibly TRBD1 on 5 matching bases. The germline V and J ends were trimmed by 0 bases and 5 bases, with 9 bases remaining between them. The CDR3 runs to 14 residues. CDR1 SGDLS and CDR2 YYNGEE come from the germline V gene. The CDR3 DNA reads as TGTGCCAGCAGCGTAGCGGGGGGGGATCAGCCCCAGCATTTT. Translating it yields CASSVAGGDQPQHF.

This chain uses TRBV7-2 with TRBJ2-5; D may be TRBD2 (5 bases). V was pared by 6 bases and J by 0 bases, with 11 bases between. The germline V gene encodes CDR1 SGHTA and CDR2 FQGNSA. The CDR3 spans 14 residues. Written as DNA, the CDR3 is TGTGCCAGCAGTCTTGCGGGCCACCAAGAGACCCAGTACTTC. Translating gives CASSLAGHQETQYF.

The chain is built from TRBV19 and TRBJ1-6; perhaps TRBD1 as D (5 bases). Trimming stripped 10 bases from V and 8 bases from J, with 12 bases between. CDR1 and CDR2 from the germline V gene are LNHDA and SQIVND (reference sequence). CDR3 length equals 12 residues. The CDR3 loop reads CAIGTVDSPLHF. In DNA form, the CDR3 reads TGTGCCATAGGGACTGTGGATTCACCCCTCCACTTT.

This rearrangement joins TRBV29-1 to TRBJ2-7, with TRBD1 matching over 8 bases. Germline loops: CDR1 SQVTM, CDR2 ANQGSEA. The CDR3 spans 14 residues. The junction had 11 bases not matched to a gene; V was cut back by 7 bases and J by 3 bases. The CDR3 nucleotides are TGCAGCGCCCTGGACAGGGAGAGAAGCTACGAGCAGTACTTC. Protein product: CSALDRERSYEQYF.

The chain recombines TRBV5-4 with TRBJ2-3; 9 bases map to TRBD2. CDR3 length: 16 amino acids. Germline-derived CDR1 and CDR2 are SGHNT and YYREEE (reference sequence). V lost 4 bases to trimming and J lost 1 base; unmatched junction nucleotides: 7. In nucleotides, the CDR3 is TGTGCCAGCAGCCTAAAGCGGGAGGACCGCACAGATACGCAGTATTTT. Protein: CASSLKREDRTDTQYF. The full variable domain, with the rest looked up from reference TRBV5-4 and TRBJ2-3, is ETGVTQSPTHLIKTRGQQVTLRCSSQSGHNTVSWYQQALGQGPQFIFQYYREEENGRGNFPPRFSGLQFPNYSSELNVNALELDDSALYLCASSLKREDRTDTQYFGPGTRLTVL.

This clone was counted ten times or more. Other DNA sequences from this sample encode an identical CDR3 as well. V is TRBV10-3 and J is TRBJ1-5; D might be TRBD1 (5 bases). CDR3 length: 15 residues. The V end was cut by 3 bases, the J end by 3 bases, with 12 bases between. Looked up from germline, CDR1 is ENHRY and CDR2 is SYGVKD. CDR3 in amino acids: CAISDPGLNNQPQHF. The CDR3 DNA reads TGTGCCATCAGTGACCCGGGACTGAACAATCAGCCCCAGCATTTT.

J is TRBJ1-5 and V is TRBV2, with 12 bases matching TRBD1. This CDR3 comprises 15 residues. V was clipped by 8 bases and J by 7 bases; unmatched bases: 9. Germline CDR1 SNHLY, CDR2 FYNNEI. The CDR3 bases are TGTGCCAGCGCGGGACAGGGGGCCAATACGCAGCCCCAGCATTTT. The encoded protein is CASAGQGANTQPQHF.

This clone was seen only a few times. The chain joins TRBV5-6 to TRBJ2-7; perhaps TRBD1 as D (5 bases). Per the germline V gene, CDR1 is SGHDT and CDR2 is YYEEEE. The V gene lost 4 bases and the J gene lost 6 bases, with 14 bases spanning the gap. The CDR3 consists of 13 residues. CDR3 region: CASSAQGRGEQYF. CDR3 nucleotide sequence: TGTGCCAGCAGCGCCCAAGGAAGGGGCGAGCAGTACTTC.

This clone has more than one count but fewer than ten. The rearrangement links TRBV20-1 to TRBJ2-7; no clear D gene. The CDR3 totals 11 residues. Germline V lookup: CDR1 DFQATT, CDR2 SNEGSKA (reference sequence). The V end was cut by 6 bases, the J end by 4 bases, with 10 bases between. In DNA form, the CDR3 reads TGCAGTGCGTTAATAGTATACGAGCAGTACTTC. It encodes CSALIVYEQYF.

The chain employs TRBV5-4 and TRBJ2-7, with TRBD1 as a possible D gene (6 bases). From germline, CDR1 is SGHNT and CDR2 YYREEE (reference sequence). With 2 bases removed from V and 2 bases from J, the gap between germline ends came to 11 bases. This CDR3 region has 14 residues. DNA of the CDR3: TGTGCCAGCAGCTTTATGACAGGAGCCTACGAGCAGTACTTC. It codes for CASSFMTGAYEQYF.

This clone showed up just once. The rearrangement uses TRBV7-2 and TRBJ1-4, with 10 bases aligning to TRBD1. V shed 5 bases and J 8 bases; nucleotides not matched to a gene: 8. This CDR3 has 15 residues. CDR1 is SGHTA, CDR2 FQGNSA, per germline. For the CDR3, the DNA is TGTGCCAGCAGCCAGGGGACAGGGGCTCGCGAAAAACTGTTTTTT. Translated, it gives CASSQGTGAREKLFF.

The gene calls are TRBV6-6 and TRBJ1-5; D might be TRBD1 (6 bases). Per germline, CDR1 MNHNY and CDR2 SVGAGI (reference sequence). V lost 6 bases and J 2 bases, leaving 14 bases between the germline ends. The CDR3 length is 15 residues. The CDR3 loop is CASSREAGGNQPQHF. CDR3 nucleotide sequence: TGTGCCAGCAGCAGAGAAGCAGGGGGCAATCAGCCCCAGCATTTT.

The chain joins TRBV11-3 to TRBJ2-1; possibly TRBD2 for D (5 bases). The ends were cut back, 5 bases at V and 6 bases at J, with 8 bases in the middle. CDR1 is SGHNT and CDR2 is YENEEA in the germline V gene. This CDR3 comprises 12 residues. CDR3: CASSRTSNEQFF. The CDR3 DNA follows: TGTGCCAGCAGCCGAACTAGCAATGAGCAGTTCTTC.